The source of this T cell receptor (beta chain) is a study of T cell repertoires in cytomegalovirus infection. Study-level background: The study used recently identified HLA-C-restricted and well-studied HLA-B-restricted CMV epitopes.

MiXCR, run by TCRdb on the reads, gives a single entry per CDR3 protein. The sample contains roughly 90,000 distinct CDR3 sequences, approximately 32% of which appear only once. The sample holds many counts of this clonotype. No antigen is known for it. V was clipped by 3 bases and J by 1 base; unmatched bases: 2. In germline, CDR1 is SGHNT, CDR2 YYREEE (reference sequence). The CDR3 spans 15 residues. This sample comprised CD8+ T cells from cultured PBMCs, obtained from culture after CMV antigen stimulation. This chain links TRBV5-4 with TRBJ2-2; 8 bases match TRBD2. This TCR was recovered from a human donor in good health (CMV status not recorded). Some clones in this sample may be carry-over from other donors' samples. CDR3 region: CASSSGLGNTGELFF. CDR3 nucleotides: TGTGCCAGCAGCTCGGGACTAGGGAACACCGGGGAGCTGTTTTTT.